Included here is one T cell receptor beta chain sequence, with context. No antigen is known for it. No base quality information exists; no much larger clone differs at one position. This record comes from a study of shared clonotypes between healthy human individuals (TCRdb year 2020). About the study as a whole: The cohort included three men and a couple of women between 18 and 49 years of age. Between about 0.94 and 8.9 billion PBMCs per donor were obtained by leukapheresis. To estimate repertoire size and how much clonotypes are shared between individuals, the study performed deep sequencing of blood TCR repertoires from about 5 healthy adults. To increase sequencing depth and limit assay-specific biases, different laboratories used diverse techniques to prepare libraries and sequence TCR repertoires. The full study reports these points: Because the study included only a small number of donors, the genetic and exposure-history diversity represented was limited. Pairwise subsampling indicated that sequencing depth was expected to affect the degree of clonotype sharing among donors. Sampling was limited to blood, and TCR repertoires in tissue likely differ from TCR repertoires in blood.

The donors were healthy, HIV-negative adults who had no recently reported acute infections or vaccinations. Every donor was a Caucasian adult residing in Nashville, Tennessee, USA. For unsorted samples, tens of millions of PBMCs were counted and genomic DNA was extracted with the QIAamp DNA Blood Mini kit. After blood collection by leukapheresis, PBMCs were isolated using Ficoll-Histopaque density gradient centrifugation and then cryopreserved in the vapor phase of liquid nitrogen. TCR CDR3 regions were amplified from genomic DNA by multiplex PCR using the deep immunoSEQ assay. Genomic DNA extracted from each cell subset was distributed evenly over all wells of several immunoSEQ 96-well plates, and each plate served as one replicate. For unsorted PBMC, each replicate PCR was loaded with 300 to 350 ng genomic DNA, equivalent to approximately 33,000 T cell genomes. Ten immunoSEQ deep assay plates were used to sequence unsorted PBMC genomic DNA. Purified libraries were measured with a Qubit 3.0 fluorometer, size-checked on a Bioanalyzer 2100, and measured again with the KAPA Library Quantification kit. A separate single-read 150-cycle Illumina NextSeq 550 flow cell was used to sequence each immunoSEQ 96-well plate. Per the source publication's procedure: The immunoSEQ output contained only junctional sequences without quality scores, so filtering could not match that applied to full-length reads. Sequences were annotated with PyIR, a Python wrapper for IgBLAST v1.9, using IMGT germline references to assign V/J genes and CDR3. Any read was removed if the V/J assignment was weak (E-value above 1e-6), the CDR3 was missing, or the read contained stop codons, out-of-frame junctions, or ambiguous translated residues. A V3J clonotype was defined by an identical inferred V gene, J gene, and CDR3 amino acid sequence. To compute the percentage overlap between repertoires, the number of shared unique clonotypes was divided by the size of the smaller repertoire. Richness of each repertoire was evaluated using RTK rarefaction, the Chao1 estimator, and Recon v2.1 estimates of unobserved clonotypes. This is the immuneACCESS table as TCRdb keeps it, with only in-frame sequences that have V and J called. A part of the clones is gone; compared with another copy, unresolved V genes explain less than half, and the rest is unexplained. V and J calls and clone size are given by that table; D and trimming were obtained from the DNA. The sample data list about 450,000 clones, and roughly 77% of these were observed just once. Of the sample, around 14% is held by the ten largest clones.

Trimming removed 0 bases from V and 7 bases from J, leaving 11 bases between the germline ends. Counted from cysteine to phenylalanine, this CDR3 has 13 amino acids. Only the CDR3 DNA stays, 39 bases, in frame from base 1. According to the germline V gene (reference sequence), CDR1 reads SGHNT and CDR2 reads YYREEE. The chain couples TRBV5-4 to TRBJ2-7; TRBD1 might be the D gene, on 6 matching bases. The source of this sequence is a middle-aged woman in good health. Some clones in this sample may be carry-over from other donors' samples. The sample was PBMCs. The CDR3 region reads CASSLEQGGEQYF. The sequenced DNA: TGTGCCAGCAGCTTGGAACAGGGTGGGGAGCAGTACTTC. The reference TRBV5-4 and TRBJ2-7 proteins fill in what lies around the CDR3, so the full variable domain reads ETGVTQSPTHLIKTRGQQVTLRCSSQSGHNTVSWYQQALGQGPQFIFQYYREEENGRGNFPPRFSGLQFPNYSSELNVNALELDDSALYLCASSLEQGGEQYFGPGTRLTVT.